This T cell receptor (beta chain) comes out of a study of blood T cell repertoires in COVID-19. Study details: Material from acute and convalescent COVID-19 was sourced from the United States, Italy and Spain.

TCRdb keeps only in-frame clones here, not all; method: immunoSEQ multiplex PCR. This table holds 150,000 to 200,000 clones, 65% to 90% found once. The V gene's germline CDR1 is SGHRS and CDR2 YFSETQ. This CDR3 contains 19 residues. After removal of 1 base from V and 2 bases from J, the junction contained 12 bases not matched to a gene. The rearrangement joins TRBV5-1 to TRBJ1-1, with 12 nucleotides matching TRBD1. Sequencing was carried out using peripheral blood. The source is a man aged 55 to 70 with acute or convalescent COVID-19. CDR3 in amino acids: CASSLRGGDRGRGNTEAFF. The CDR3 nucleotides read TGCGCCAGCAGCTTGAGAGGTGGGGACAGGGGGCGCGGAAACACTGAAGCTTTCTTT.